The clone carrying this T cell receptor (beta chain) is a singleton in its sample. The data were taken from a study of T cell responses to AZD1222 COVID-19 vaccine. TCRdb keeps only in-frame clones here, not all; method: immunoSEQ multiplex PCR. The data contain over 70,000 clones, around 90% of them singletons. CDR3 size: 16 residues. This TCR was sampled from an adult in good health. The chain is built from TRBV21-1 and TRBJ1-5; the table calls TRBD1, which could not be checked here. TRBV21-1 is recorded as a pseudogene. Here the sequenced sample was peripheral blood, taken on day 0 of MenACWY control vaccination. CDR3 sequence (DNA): TGTGCCAGCACCAAATGGTTGGCAGATCACAATCAGCCCCAGCATTTT. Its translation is CASTKWLADHNQPQHF.